The rows below give T cell receptor beta chains drawn from one sample of a study of Graves' ophthalmopathy and Graves' hyperthyroidism. TCRdb passed the multiplex PCR reads through MiXCR, listing each CDR3 protein once. The table records 400,000 to 500,000 distinct CDR3 sequences, around 21% of them present only once. Sequenced sample: peripheral blood. The receptors come from a woman aged 18 to 35 with stable Graves' hyperthyroidism. Each CDR3 is given with its conserved first and last residue. A D gene is named only where the DNA matches it firmly. Expanded clones are given a class, and other clones once, few, many or no size at all.

V: TRBV20-1; size: many; J: TRBJ2-5; D: NA; DNA: TGCAGTGCTACAGGGCGGACAGCGGAGACCCAGTACTTC; CDR3: CSATGRTAETQYF
V: TRBV28; size: NA; J: TRBJ2-7; D: NA; DNA: TGTGCCAGCAGTCCACCCGCGGGCTTCTACGAGCAGTACTTC; CDR3: CASSPPAGFYEQYF
V: TRBV2; size: NA; J: TRBJ2-5; D: TRBD1; DNA: TGTGCCAGCACCGACAGGGGGGAGACCCAGTACTTC; CDR3: CASTDRGETQYF
V: TRBV12-3/TRBV12-4; size: NA; J: TRBJ2-7; D: TRBD2; DNA: TGTGCCAGCAGTGGCGGGACCAGCGGGGATTACGAGCAGTACTTC; CDR3: CASSGGTSGDYEQYF
V: TRBV3-1; size: many; J: TRBJ2-2; D: TRBD2; DNA: TGTGCCAGCAGCCAAGATCGAAGACTAGCGGGAGCCGGGGAGCTGTTTTTT; CDR3: CASSQDRRLAGAGELFF
V: TRBV7-2; size: many; J: TRBJ2-7; D: NA; DNA: TGTGCCAGCAGCTTAGTCGCTGTCGACGAGCAGTACTTC; CDR3: CASSLVAVDEQYF
V: TRBV25-1; size: many; J: TRBJ2-6; D: NA; DNA: TGTGCCAGCAGTGAGACGGACTCCTCTGGGGCCAACGTCCTGACTTTC; CDR3: CASSETDSSGANVLTF
V: TRBV5-5; size: many; J: TRBJ1-5; D: TRBD1; DNA: TGTGCCAGCAGCGGGACAGCATATAGCAATCAGCCCCAGCATTTT; CDR3: CASSGTAYSNQPQHF
V: TRBV7-2; size: many; J: TRBJ1-1; D: NA; DNA: TGTGCCAGCAGCTTAGTTAGTCAGAGCCCGGCTTTCTTT; CDR3: CASSLVSQSPAFF
V: TRBV18; size: few; J: TRBJ2-7; D: TRBD2; DNA: TGTGCCAGCTCACTGACCCTTCGGGAGGAGTGGAGCGAGCAGTACTTC; CDR3: CASSLTLREEWSEQYF
V: TRBV7-9; size: many; J: TRBJ1-2; D: NA; DNA: TGTGCCAGCACCCCAAGGGAGGGGCTGGGTGACTATGGCTACACCTTC; CDR3: CASTPREGLGDYGYTF
V: TRBV2; size: many; J: TRBJ1-1; D: TRBD1; DNA: TGTGCCAACCGACAGGGACCGTACACTGAAGCTTTCTTT; CDR3: CANRQGPYTEAFF
V: TRBV19; size: many; J: TRBJ2-5; D: NA; DNA: TGTGCCAGTAGTATACTTCGAGGAGAGACCCAGTACTTC; CDR3: CASSILRGETQYF
V: TRBV28; size: NA; J: TRBJ1-1; D: NA; DNA: TGTGCCAGCAGTCCCCGGACAGACCTCCCCTCGGTCACTGAAGCTTTCTTT; CDR3: CASSPRTDLPSVTEAFF
V: TRBV5-1; size: NA; J: TRBJ1-1; D: TRBD1; DNA: TGCGCCAGCAGGTACAGGGGAGGTGACACTGAAGCTTTCTTT; CDR3: CASRYRGGDTEAFF
V: TRBV14; size: many; J: TRBJ2-3; D: TRBD2; DNA: TGTGCCAGCAGCCAAGGACTAGCGGGAGGCACAGATACGCAGTATTTT; CDR3: CASSQGLAGGTDTQYF
V: TRBV6-1; size: NA; J: TRBJ1-2; D: TRBD1; DNA: TGTGCCAGCAGTCCCGGGACAGGGCATGGCTACACCTTC; CDR3: CASSPGTGHGYTF
V: TRBV30; size: many; J: TRBJ2-2; D: NA; DNA: TGTGCCTGGAGTGCGGACAGTACCGGGGAGCTGTTTTTT; CDR3: CAWSADSTGELFF
V: TRBV6-1; size: NA; J: TRBJ2-2; D: TRBD1; DNA: TGTGCCAGCAGAGATGACAGGGACACCGGGGAGCTGTTTTTT; CDR3: CASRDDRDTGELFF
V: TRBV15; size: NA; J: TRBJ1-1; D: NA; DNA: TGTGCCACCAGCAGAAGAATGGGGACTGAAGCTTTCTTT; CDR3: CATSRRMGTEAFF
V: TRBV2; size: NA; J: TRBJ1-6; D: TRBD1; DNA: TGTGCCAGCAGTCCTGACAGGGCCAATTCACCCCTCCACTTT; CDR3: CASSPDRANSPLHF
V: TRBV6-5; size: NA; J: TRBJ1-2; D: NA; DNA: TGTGCCAGCAGTTACTCTCGAGACGGGAACTATGGCTACACCTTC; CDR3: CASSYSRDGNYGYTF
V: TRBV6-1; size: NA; J: TRBJ1-3; D: NA; DNA: TGTGCCAGCAGTGTTAGGGTACCGGCTGGAAACACCATATATTTT; CDR3: CASSVRVPAGNTIYF
V: TRBV2; size: many; J: TRBJ1-2; D: NA; DNA: TGTGCCAGCAGTCATTCGTTGGGGTTTAAAGGGGAGAAATTATATGGCTACACCTTC; CDR3: CASSHSLGFKGEKLYGYTF
V: TRBV28; size: many; J: TRBJ1-2; D: TRBD1; DNA: TGTGCCAGCATTCAGACAGGGTCAGATTATGGCTACACCTTC; CDR3: CASIQTGSDYGYTF
V: TRBV5-1; size: many; J: TRBJ1-1; D: NA; DNA: TGCGCCAGCAGCTTGCCGACAGAGAGGGAAGCTTTCTTT; CDR3: CASSLPTEREAFF
V: TRBV7-8; size: NA; J: TRBJ1-6; D: NA; DNA: TGTGCCAGCAGCTTAGGTCAGGTTGGCTCCTATAATTCACCCCTCCACTTT; CDR3: CASSLGQVGSYNSPLHF
V: TRBV6-2/TRBV6-3; size: many; J: TRBJ2-7; D: NA; DNA: TGTGCCAGCAGTTACGGGATCACCTACGAGCAGTACTTC; CDR3: CASSYGITYEQYF
V: TRBV18; size: few; J: TRBJ2-5; D: NA; DNA: TGTGCCAGCTCACCCGCCGGGCAGGGAGAGACCCAGTACTTC; CDR3: CASSPAGQGETQYF
V: TRBV2; size: many; J: TRBJ2-5; D: TRBD2; DNA: TGTGCCAGCAGTGGCCAGCGGGGAGAGACCCAGTACTTC; CDR3: CASSGQRGETQYF
V: TRBV20-1; size: NA; J: TRBJ2-7; D: TRBD2; DNA: TGCAGTGCTAGAGATTTCTCCGCGGGGGGGCTCGGACGTAAGTCCTACGAGCAGTACTTC; CDR3: CSARDFSAGGLGRKSYEQYF
V: TRBV6-1; size: NA; J: TRBJ2-7; D: TRBD1; DNA: TGTGCCAGCACCGGGGTGCGGGACAGGGTTAACGAGCAGTACTTC; CDR3: CASTGVRDRVNEQYF
V: TRBV9; size: many; J: TRBJ2-5; D: TRBD2; DNA: TGTGCCAGCAGCGTAGAGGGAGGGTCGTTAGAGACCCAGTACTTC; CDR3: CASSVEGGSLETQYF
V: TRBV28; size: once; J: TRBJ2-2; D: TRBD2; DNA: TGTGCCAGCAGTTCCATAAGCGGGGCCCCGCCAGGGGAGCTGTTTTTT; CDR3: CASSSISGAPPGELFF
V: TRBV20-1; size: once; J: TRBJ2-7; D: NA; DNA: TGCAGTGCTGCACAGGGACGCGAGCAGTACTTC; CDR3: CSAAQGREQYF
V: TRBV12-3/TRBV12-4; size: NA; J: TRBJ1-2; D: TRBD1; DNA: TGTGCCAGCAGTTCGACAGGGGCGGGCTATGGCTACACCTTC; CDR3: CASSSTGAGYGYTF
V: TRBV24-1; size: many; J: TRBJ1-5; D: NA; DNA: TGTGCCACCAGTGCGGGCGGGGTCCAGCCCCAGCATTTT; CDR3: CATSAGGVQPQHF
V: TRBV2; size: many; J: TRBJ1-5; D: NA; DNA: TGTGCCAGCAGTGATTCGGGGAGGGGTAATCAGCCCCAGCATTTT; CDR3: CASSDSGRGNQPQHF
V: TRBV5-1; size: many; J: TRBJ1-1; D: NA; DNA: TGCGCCAGCAGCCGCAGGGAGGGGCAAGGCACTGAAGCTTTCTTT; CDR3: CASSRREGQGTEAFF
V: TRBV5-6; size: many; J: TRBJ2-7; D: NA; DNA: TGTGCCAGCAGCTTGGTCCTGGGGGGGCCCGAGCAGTACTTC; CDR3: CASSLVLGGPEQYF
V: TRBV6-5; size: NA; J: TRBJ1-2; D: NA; DNA: TGTGCCAGCAGTTCGGGACTCTTCTATGGCTACACCTTC; CDR3: CASSSGLFYGYTF
V: TRBV28; size: many; J: TRBJ2-7; D: TRBD1; DNA: TGTGCCAGCAGGCCCGGGACAGGGGGAGGCGAGCAGTACTTC; CDR3: CASRPGTGGGEQYF
V: TRBV18; size: NA; J: TRBJ1-2; D: TRBD1; DNA: TGTGCCAGCTCACCCGGCGGTGAGCGACAGGGGAGTAACTATGGCTACACCTTC; CDR3: CASSPGGERQGSNYGYTF
V: TRBV3-1; size: many; J: TRBJ2-5; D: NA; DNA: TGTGCCAGCAGCCCGCAGCGGAATCAAGAGACCCAGTACTTC; CDR3: CASSPQRNQETQYF
V: TRBV18; size: many; J: TRBJ1-5; D: TRBD1; DNA: TGTGCCAGCTCACCGTTACAGGGGAAACAGCCCCAGCATTTT; CDR3: CASSPLQGKQPQHF
V: TRBV2; size: many; J: TRBJ2-7; D: NA; DNA: TGTGCCAGCAGTGAAAGGCAGGAGGTGTACGAGCAGTACTTC; CDR3: CASSERQEVYEQYF
V: TRBV7-6; size: many; J: TRBJ1-1; D: NA; DNA: TGTGCCAGCAGCTCCCGGTTGTCGGGCGAGGTAACTGAAGCTTTCTTT; CDR3: CASSSRLSGEVTEAFF
V: TRBV6-1; size: many; J: TRBJ1-1; D: NA; DNA: TGTGCCAGCAGTGAAGACAGGGCCGGGAACACTGAAGCTTTCTTT; CDR3: CASSEDRAGNTEAFF
V: TRBV12-3/TRBV12-4; size: NA; J: TRBJ1-1; D: TRBD1; DNA: TGTGCCAGCAGTTCCACAGGGGGCGTAGGTTTCTTT; CDR3: CASSSTGGVGFF
V: TRBV19; size: NA; J: TRBJ1-1; D: TRBD1; DNA: TGTGCCAGTAGTAGGGACAGGGGAAGGACTGAAGCTTGCTTT; CDR3: CASSRDRGRTEACF
V: TRBV7-6; size: few; J: TRBJ2-1; D: NA; DNA: TGTGCCAGCAGCTTAGCGCGGTCTAGCTTGACTTACAATGAGAAGTTCTTC; CDR3: CASSLARSSLTYNEKFF
V: TRBV12-3/TRBV12-4; size: NA; J: TRBJ1-2; D: NA; DNA: TGTGCCAGCAGTCTTGTCGGCAGGGGTGGCTACACCTTC; CDR3: CASSLVGRGGYTF
V: TRBV29-1; size: many; J: TRBJ2-4; D: NA; DNA: TGCAGCGTTGCATGGGGGACCCAAAACATTCAGTACTTC; CDR3: CSVAWGTQNIQYF
V: TRBV12-3/TRBV12-4; size: NA; J: TRBJ1-3; D: NA; DNA: TGTGCCACCATGAGGCGGGGGCGGGCCAGCTCTGGAAACACCATATATTTT; CDR3: CATMRRGRASSGNTIYF
V: TRBV19; size: few; J: TRBJ2-7; D: NA; DNA: TGTGCCAGTAGTACGGCGACAAGCTACGAGCAGTACTTC; CDR3: CASSTATSYEQYF
V: TRBV6-1; size: NA; J: TRBJ1-5; D: TRBD1; DNA: TGTGCCGGTCGGACAGGGAGGGGACAGCCCCAGCATTTT; CDR3: CAGRTGRGQPQHF
V: TRBV13; size: many; J: TRBJ2-7; D: TRBD2; DNA: TGTGCCAGCAGCCACCCTAGCGGGTCCTACGAGCAGTACTTC; CDR3: CASSHPSGSYEQYF
V: TRBV6-5; size: many; J: TRBJ1-2; D: NA; DNA: TGTGCCAGCAGTTCCGCAGCAGGCTATGGCTACACCTTC; CDR3: CASSSAAGYGYTF